A single sample gave rise to the 32 T cell receptor beta chains below, sequenced in a study of cytomegalovirus exposure and HLA in healthy donors. Only in-frame clones appear in the TCRdb table, and some are missing; sequencing was by immunoSEQ multiplex PCR. This table has 78,000 or so clones, about 94% appearing once. The specimen sequenced was PBMCs. The receptors here all came from a woman younger than 35 in good health and CMV-seropositive.

This chain uses TRBV27 with TRBJ2-2; D not certain. The germline gives CDR1 MNHEY, CDR2 SMNVEV (reference sequence). The CDR3 has 12 residues. The ends were cut back, 5 bases at V and 6 bases at J, with 7 bases in the middle. CDR3 in DNA: TGTGCCAGCAGTCACCCGGCCGGGGAGCTGTTTTTT. Its translation: CASSHPAGELFF.

This rearrangement joins TRBV6-1 to TRBJ1-1, with D hard to call. CDR3 size: 11 residues. Looked up from germline, CDR1 is MNHNS and CDR2 is SASEGT. V shed 4 bases and J shed 6 bases, with 6 bases lying between them. The CDR3 reads CASSVRAEAFF. In DNA, the CDR3 is TGTGCCAGCAGTGTGAGAGCTGAAGCTTTCTTT.

The genes are TRBV2 and TRBJ1-1, with 8 bases that match TRBD1. The germline V gene encodes CDR1 SNHLY and CDR2 FYNNEI. The V gene end was trimmed by 6 bases and the J gene end by 1 base; junction bases not matched to a gene: 7. The CDR3 totals 15 residues. CDR3 protein: CASSPDRAGNTEAFF. In nucleotides, the CDR3 is TGTGCCAGCAGCCCGGACAGGGCGGGGAACACTGAAGCTTTCTTT.

The chain combines TRBV4-1 with TRBJ2-1; 14 bases agree with TRBD2. V shed 3 bases and J 9 bases; nucleotides not matched to a gene: 10. Germline CDR1 is MGHRA and CDR2 is YSYEKL. The CDR3 runs to 17 residues. As DNA, the CDR3 is TGCGCCAGCAGCCAGGGGCGGGGACTAGCGGGAGTCACTGAGCAGTTCTTC. It yields the protein CASSQGRGLAGVTEQFF.

The chain links TRBV5-8 to TRBJ1-5; D is ambiguous. Per the germline V gene, CDR1 is SGHTS and CDR2 is YDEGEE. The CDR3 consists of 11 residues. Deletions cut 4 bases from V and 3 bases from J, with 2 bases between. CDR3 loop: CASSLNQPQHF. For the CDR3, the DNA is TGTGCCAGCAGCCTCAATCAGCCCCAGCATTTT.

The J gene is TRBJ1-6, the V gene TRBV2; D not resolved. Germline CDR1 SNHLY, CDR2 FYNNEI. Trimming stripped 3 bases from V and 9 bases from J, with 9 bases between. This CDR3 region has 13 residues. CDR3 residues: CASSEARSSPLHF. The CDR3 DNA reads as TGTGCCAGCAGTGAGGCGAGGAGTTCACCCCTCCACTTT.

V usage is TRBV19 and J usage is TRBJ1-1, with 9 positions matching TRBD1. The CDR3 is 15 amino acids. The V gene end was trimmed by 5 bases and the J gene end by 2 bases; junction bases not matched to a gene: 6. CDR1 LNHDA and CDR2 SQIVND come from the germline V gene (reference sequence). CDR3 region: CASSRDRVSNTEAFF. DNA of the CDR3: TGTGCCAGTAGTCGGGACAGGGTATCCAACACTGAAGCTTTCTTT.

J is TRBJ1-6 and V is TRBV30; tentative D call: TRBD1 (5 bases). Germline lookup yields CDR1 GTSNPN and CDR2 SVGIG (reference sequence). V shed 2 bases and J shed 10 bases, with 15 bases lying between them. The CDR3 is made up of 14 amino acids. CDR3 bases: TGTGCCTGGAGTATACTTCAGGGTAACTCACCCCTCCACTTT. Encoded protein: CAWSILQGNSPLHF. Based on the CDR3 plus reference TRBV30 and TRBJ1-6, the full variable domain is SQTIHQWPATLVQPVGSPLSLECTVEGTSNPNLYWYRQAAGRGLQLLFYSVGIGQISSEVPQNLSASRPQDRQFILSSKKLLLSDSGFYLCAWSILQGNSPLHFGNGTRLTVT.

J is TRBJ2-5 and V is TRBV28; tentatively, D is TRBD1 (6 bases). The CDR3 runs 15 residues. Trimming removed 1 base at V and 4 bases at J, with 13 bases between. The germline CDR1 and CDR2 sequences are MDHEN and SYDVKM. The CDR3 loop reads CASSLSNRVGETQYF. The CDR3 nucleotides read TGTGCCAGCAGTTTATCCAACAGGGTAGGAGAGACCCAGTACTTC.

The chain combines TRBV28 with TRBJ1-1, with TRBD1 identical over 8 bases. The V segment lost 5 bases and the J segment 1 base; nucleotides outside the gene matches: 6. This CDR3 comprises 15 residues. Germline V gene lookup returns CDR1 MDHEN and CDR2 SYDVKM. In DNA form, the CDR3 reads TGTGCCAGCAGTGCTTCCGGGACAGGGAACACTGAAGCTTTCTTT. Translating it yields CASSASGTGNTEAFF. Filled out from reference TRBV28 and TRBJ1-1, the complete variable domain reads DVKVTQSSRYLVKRTGEKVFLECVQDMDHENMFWYRQDPGLGLRLIYFSYDVKMKEKGDIPEGYSVSREKKERFSLILESASTNQTSMYLCASSASGTGNTEAFFGQGTRLTVV.

The V call is TRBV4-1, the J call TRBJ2-5; no reliable D call. V was cut by 1 base and J by 5 bases, with 5 bases left in between. The CDR3 sequence is 12 residues long. CDR1 MGHRA and CDR2 YSYEKL come from the germline V gene. For the CDR3, the DNA is TGCGCCAGCAGCCAAGTCCGGGAGACCCAGTACTTC. Protein: CASSQVRETQYF.

DNA for the CDR3: TGTGCCAGTATTAACCAGGGAACCTCTGGAAACACCATATATTTT. Residues: CASINQGTSGNTIYF. The chain employs TRBV19 and TRBJ1-3; D possibly corresponds to TRBD1 (5 bases). Germline V gives CDR1 LNHDA, CDR2 SQIVND (reference sequence). The CDR3 contains 15 residues. Trimming pared 7 bases from V and 0 bases from J, leaving 13 bases between.

The V gene is TRBV4-1, the J gene TRBJ1-6; D gene unclear. V lost 0 bases and J 4 bases, leaving 19 bases between the germline ends. The CDR3 totals 19 residues. Germline lookup yields CDR1 MGHRA and CDR2 YSYEKL. The CDR3 here is CASSQDPEGGPVYNSPLHF. CDR3 nucleotides: TGCGCCAGCAGCCAAGACCCCGAGGGAGGTCCAGTATATAATTCACCCCTCCACTTT.

The chain carries TRBV30 and TRBJ2-1, with D possibly TRBD2 on 5 matching bases. This CDR3 contains 15 residues. V shed 1 base and J shed 0 bases, with 10 bases lying between them. Germline V gives CDR1 GTSNPN, CDR2 SVGIG (reference sequence). CDR3 nucleotides: TGTGCCTGGAGTGGCATGGCGGGCTCCTACAATGAGCAGTTCTTC. It yields the protein CAWSGMAGSYNEQFF. The full variable domain, with the rest looked up from reference TRBV30 and TRBJ2-1, is SQTIHQWPATLVQPVGSPLSLECTVEGTSNPNLYWYRQAAGRGLQLLFYSVGIGQISSEVPQNLSASRPQDRQFILSSKKLLLSDSGFYLCAWSGMAGSYNEQFFGPGTRLTVL.

The J gene is TRBJ1-1, the V gene TRBV4-2; possible D gene TRBD1, 5 bases. The V end lost 1 base, the J end lost 4 bases, and 13 bases lay between the germline ends. Germline V lookup: CDR1 LGHNA, CDR2 YNFKEQ. The CDR3 length is 15 residues. CDR3: CASSQVVGGGTEAFF. The DNA of the CDR3 is TGTGCCAGCAGCCAAGTCGTCGGGGGTGGCACTGAAGCTTTCTTT.

The rearrangement joins TRBV7-2 to TRBJ1-1; TRBD1 is a possible D gene (6 bases). This CDR3 has 15 amino acids. The germline gives CDR1 SGHTA, CDR2 FQGNSA. Trimming shortened V by 3 bases and J by 1 base, and 12 bases separated the two germline ends. The CDR3 loop is CASSFIGTRNTEAFF. CDR3 DNA: TGTGCCAGCAGCTTTATCGGGACAAGGAACACTGAAGCTTTCTTT.

The V and J genes are TRBV28 and TRBJ2-2; TRBD1 might be the D (6 bases). This CDR3 has 13 amino acids. Per germline, CDR1 MDHEN and CDR2 SYDVKM. V was trimmed by 3 bases and J by 5 bases, leaving 7 bases between them. CDR3 in DNA: TGTGCCAGCAGTTTGAGGGGGACCGGGGAGCTGTTTTTT. As protein: CASSLRGTGELFF.

The genes are TRBV5-4 and TRBJ2-7, with 7 bases identical to TRBD1. CDR1 and CDR2 (germline): SGHNT, YYREEE (reference sequence). The CDR3 is made up of 13 amino acids. J lost 4 bases, V lost 7 bases, and 8 bases had no gene match. This CDR3 reads CASGKTGMYEQYF. CDR3 bases: TGTGCCAGCGGGAAGACAGGGATGTACGAGCAGTACTTC.

The V gene is TRBV19, the J gene TRBJ1-1; the D gene is possibly TRBD1 (6 bases). The CDR3 spans 14 residues. CDR1 is LNHDA, CDR2 SQIVND, per germline (reference sequence). The V end was cut by 6 bases, the J end by 4 bases, with 15 bases between. CDR3 bases: TGTGCCAGTAGCATACAGGGATATGGCACTGAAGCTTTCTTT. Protein sequence: CASSIQGYGTEAFF.

The chain is built from TRBV27 and TRBJ2-3; 7 bases agree with TRBD1. After removal of 5 bases from V and 3 bases from J, the junction contained 14 bases not matched to a gene. CDR1 and CDR2 (germline): MNHEY, SMNVEV (reference sequence). The CDR3 length is 17 residues. CDR3 amino acids: CASSHRTGTVPTDTQYF. Here the CDR3 DNA reads TGTGCCAGCAGTCACCGTACCGGGACAGTGCCGACAGATACGCAGTATTTT.

With respect to this clone: Relative to the germline gene, one junction end is altered; a read error may explain this. This chain uses TRBV7-7 with TRBJ2-5; 11 bases map to TRBD2. Germline assignment: CDR1 SSHAT and CDR2 FNYEAQ (reference sequence). The CDR3 contains 15 residues. The CDR3 region has the DNA TGTGCTAGCAGCTCCCAGGGACTAGCGGAAGAGACCCAGTACTTC. Protein: CASSSQGLAEETQYF. The entire variable domain, with the rest obtained from reference TRBV7-7 and TRBJ2-5, is as follows: GAGVSQSPRYKVTKRGQDVTLRCDPISSHATLYWYQQALGQGPEFLTYFNYEAQPDKSGLPSDRFSAERPEGSISTLTIQRTEQRDSAMYRCASSSQGLAEETQYFGPGTRLLVL.

This clone was detected once. The V call is TRBV5-1, the J call TRBJ1-1; unclear D gene. Trimming stripped 0 bases from V and 1 base from J, with 7 bases between. There are 14 residues in the CDR3. Germline V gene sequence: CDR1 SGHRS, CDR2 YFSETQ. DNA of the CDR3: TGCGCCAGCAGCTTGGTGGCGGGGAACACTGAAGCTTTCTTT. Translation gives CASSLVAGNTEAFF.

The CDR3 nucleotides read TGTGCCAGTATAGATGGAGGGCACGATTCACCCCTCCACTTT. Its translation is CASIDGGHDSPLHF. The chain has TRBV19 and TRBJ1-6, with D unresolved. Germline CDR1 LNHDA, CDR2 SQIVND (reference sequence). Trimming pared 7 bases from V and 8 bases from J, leaving 15 bases between. This CDR3 has 14 residues.

The chain is built from TRBV5-1 and TRBJ2-3, with D uncertain. This CDR3 is 14 amino acids long. V gave up 4 bases and J gave up 4 bases, with 13 bases separating them. Germline lookup yields CDR1 SGHRS and CDR2 YFSETQ. The CDR3 loop reads CASSLGGYSDTQYF. The CDR3 DNA reads TGCGCCAGCAGCCTGGGCGGCTATTCAGATACGCAGTATTTT.

V usage is TRBV7-2 and J usage is TRBJ2-7, with 8 bases that match TRBD2. Germline loops: CDR1 SGHTA, CDR2 FQGNSA. The J segment lost 3 bases and the V segment lost 1 base, leaving 5 bases of the junction unmatched. The length of the CDR3 is 15 residues. The CDR3 reads CASSLVTSGGYEQYF. The CDR3 DNA sequence: TGTGCCAGCAGCTTAGTAACTAGCGGCGGCTACGAGCAGTACTTC.

The chain combines TRBV6-5 with TRBJ1-5; 8 bases align to TRBD1. Germline V lookup: CDR1 MNHEY, CDR2 SVGAGI. With 5 bases clipped from V and 6 bases from J, the junction kept 9 bases outside the gene matches. This CDR3 has 15 amino acids. CDR3 amino acids: CASSRGQGAVQPQHF. CDR3 coding DNA: TGTGCCAGCAGTCGCGGCCAGGGGGCTGTTCAGCCCCAGCATTTT.

The chain couples TRBV5-4 to TRBJ2-3, with 11 bases lining up with TRBD2. V gave up 5 bases and J gave up 4 bases; unmatched junction bases: 9. This CDR3 spans 16 amino acids. Germline CDR1 and CDR2: SGHNT and YYREEE (reference sequence). CDR3 sequence: CASRVAGGFSADTQYF. The CDR3 DNA reads TGTGCCAGCAGGGTAGCGGGAGGGTTTAGCGCAGATACGCAGTATTTT.

This chain uses TRBV7-2 with TRBJ2-2; 7 bases are shared with TRBD1. CDR3 length equals 15 residues. CDR1 and CDR2 (germline): SGHTA, FQGNSA. Unmatched junction bases numbered 3, after V lost 1 base and J lost 4 bases. The CDR3 is CASSLEGAGTGELFF. The CDR3 DNA is TGTGCCAGCAGCTTAGAGGGGGCAGGCACCGGGGAGCTGTTTTTT.

CDR3 region: CASSPAREKGNGYTF. CDR3 DNA sequence: TGTGCCAGCAGTCCCGCTCGCGAGAAGGGGAATGGCTACACCTTC. This rearrangement joins TRBV6-6 to TRBJ1-2, with a possible D match to TRBD1 (5 bases). The V and J ends lost 5 bases and 6 bases respectively, with 19 bases between them. There are 15 residues in the CDR3. Germline CDR1 is MNHNY and CDR2 is SVGAGI (reference sequence).

The chain carries TRBV6-5 and TRBJ2-3; 11 bases agree with TRBD2. Germline V gene lookup returns CDR1 MNHEY and CDR2 SVGAGI. J was trimmed by 3 bases and V by 7 bases; bases with no gene match: 6. CDR3 length equals 15 residues. CDR3 DNA: TGTGCCAGCAAACCGACTAGCGGGGCTACAGATACGCAGTATTTT. Protein: CASKPTSGATDTQYF.

This sequence joins TRBV19 and TRBJ2-5; TRBD1 matches at 10 bases. This CDR3 contains 15 residues. Germline V lookup: CDR1 LNHDA, CDR2 SQIVND (reference sequence). V shed 1 base, J shed 5 bases, and the junction held 4 bases outside the gene matches. CDR3 protein: CASSIVTGGRETQYF. CDR3 sequence (DNA): TGTGCCAGTAGTATAGTGACAGGGGGCCGGGAGACCCAGTACTTC.

The chain uses TRBV5-5 and TRBJ1-5; possibly TRBD1 for D (6 bases). There are 15 residues in the CDR3. CDR1 and CDR2 (germline): SGHKS, YYEKEE (reference sequence). V was clipped by 4 bases and J by 5 bases, with 16 bases between them. The CDR3 region has the DNA TGTGCCAGCAGCACGAGTGGCGCAGGGGATCAGCCCCAGCATTTT. It encodes CASSTSGAGDQPQHF.